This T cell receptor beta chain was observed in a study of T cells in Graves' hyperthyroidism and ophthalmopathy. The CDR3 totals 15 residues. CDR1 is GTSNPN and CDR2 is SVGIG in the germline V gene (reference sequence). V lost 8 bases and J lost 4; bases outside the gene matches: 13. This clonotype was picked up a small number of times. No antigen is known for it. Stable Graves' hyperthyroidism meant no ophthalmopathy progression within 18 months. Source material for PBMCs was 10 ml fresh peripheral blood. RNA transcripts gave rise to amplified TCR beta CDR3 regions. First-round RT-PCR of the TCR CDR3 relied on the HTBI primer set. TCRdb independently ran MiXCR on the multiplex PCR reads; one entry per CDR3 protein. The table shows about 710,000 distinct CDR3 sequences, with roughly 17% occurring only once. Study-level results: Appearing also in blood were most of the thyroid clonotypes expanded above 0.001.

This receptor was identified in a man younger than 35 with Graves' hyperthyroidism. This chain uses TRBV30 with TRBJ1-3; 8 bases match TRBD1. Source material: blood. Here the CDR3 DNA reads TGTGCCGTCAGGGGGCAATATTCAGTCGGAAACACCATATATTTT. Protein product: CAVRGQYSVGNTIYF.